The 12 T cell receptor beta chains presented below share a single source sample, sequenced in a study of cytomegalovirus exposure and HLA in healthy donors. PCR was performed using 60 Vbeta and 13 Jbeta primers. TCRdb keeps only in-frame clones here, not all; method: immunoSEQ multiplex PCR. The data contain roughly 200,000 clones, roughly 89% of them singletons. The specimen was PBMCs. These receptors all stem from a woman aged 18 to 35 in good health and CMV-seronegative.

This clone has a handful of counts. The V and J genes are TRBV7-9 and TRBJ1-4; D is ambiguous. This CDR3 comprises 14 residues. V gave up 7 bases and J gave up 0 bases, with 9 bases separating them. Germline assignment: CDR1 SEHNR and CDR2 FQNEAQ (reference sequence). CDR3 region: CASTVSATNEKLFF. CDR3 nucleotide sequence: TGTGCCAGCACCGTGTCGGCAACTAATGAAAAACTGTTTTTT. Looking up the rest from reference TRBV7-9 and TRBJ1-4 gives the full variable domain: DTGVSQNPRHKITKRGQNVTFRCDPISEHNRLYWYRQTLGQGPEFLTYFQNEAQLEKSRLLSDRFSAERPKGSFSTLEIQRTEQGDSAMYLCASTVSATNEKLFFGSGTQLSVL.

V gene TRBV5-1 combines with J gene TRBJ2-1; TRBD2 matches 10 bases. Germline CDR1 is SGHRS and CDR2 is YFSETQ. There are 16 residues in the CDR3. Trimming cost V 4 bases and J 3 bases; bases outside gene matches: 7. The CDR3 loop is CASSTSAGGYYNEQFF. In DNA, the CDR3 is TGCGCCAGCAGCACCTCAGCGGGGGGGTACTACAATGAGCAGTTCTTC.

The chain recombines TRBV5-4 with TRBJ1-1, with D perhaps TRBD1 (5 bases). V dropped 1 base and J dropped 6 bases, with 16 bases sitting between them. This CDR3 has 15 residues. The germline V gene has CDR1 SGHNT and CDR2 YYREEE (reference sequence). In DNA, the CDR3 is TGTGCCAGCAGCTTGCAGGGCCGGCTAACGGCTGAAGCTTTCTTT. Amino acids: CASSLQGRLTAEAFF.

The chain recombines TRBV2 with TRBJ2-7; 8 nucleotides match TRBD2. Germline V CDR1 and CDR2: SNHLY, FYNNEI. The CDR3 has 13 amino acids. Trimming at V came to 3 bases and at J to 3 bases, leaving 1 base not matched to a gene. Here the CDR3 reads CASSDSGDYEQYF. CDR3 coding DNA: TGTGCCAGCAGTGATAGCGGGGACTACGAGCAGTACTTC.

V gene TRBV29-1 combines with J gene TRBJ1-2; possible D gene TRBD1, 5 bases. V shed 6 bases and J shed 1 base, with 24 bases lying between them. CDR1 is SQVTM, CDR2 ANQGSEA, per germline. The CDR3 spans 17 residues. The CDR3 protein is CSVSPRPMGEGNYGYTF. The CDR3 region has the DNA TGCAGCGTCTCACCGCGCCCGATGGGGGAGGGTAACTATGGCTACACCTTC.

The chain employs TRBV11-2 and TRBJ1-4; D not resolved. Trimming pared 3 bases from V and 8 bases from J, leaving 10 bases between. CDR1 SGHAT and CDR2 FQNNGV come from the germline V gene. This CDR3 spans 13 amino acids. The CDR3 nucleotides read TGTGCCAGCAGCTTCCGAGAAGTCGAAAAACTGTTTTTT. It translates to CASSFREVEKLFF.

The V call is TRBV30, the J call TRBJ2-5; D is ambiguous. In germline, CDR1 is GTSNPN, CDR2 SVGIG (reference sequence). The CDR3 covers 14 residues. Trimming took off 0 bases at V and 4 bases at J, with 12 bases between the two ends. As DNA, the CDR3 is TGTGCCTGGAGTGTAGGCCCCAGAGGAGAGACCCAGTACTTC. Translating gives CAWSVGPRGETQYF.

J is TRBJ2-7 and V is TRBV18; D is possibly TRBD1 (6 bases). Germline CDR1 KGHSH, CDR2 LQKENI. The V end was cut by 3 bases, the J end by 2 bases, with 26 bases between. The CDR3 totals 19 residues. The CDR3 sequence is CASSPKPWEGQRGTYEQYF. CDR3 in DNA: TGTGCCAGCTCACCTAAGCCTTGGGAAGGACAGAGGGGAACCTACGAGCAGTACTTC.

The chain carries TRBV6-5 and TRBJ2-2, with D perhaps matching TRBD2 (5 bases). Germline CDR1 and CDR2: MNHEY and SVGAGI. V was trimmed by 6 bases and J by 2 bases, leaving 16 bases between them. This CDR3 has 16 residues. DNA of the CDR3: TGTGCCAGCAGGTACCCCGGACTCACCAACACCGGGGAGCTGTTTTTT. This codes for CASRYPGLTNTGELFF.

The gene calls are TRBV4-1 and TRBJ1-1; no firm D call. Looked up from germline, CDR1 is MGHRA and CDR2 is YSYEKL. V lost 3 bases, J lost 4 bases, and 12 bases lay in between. This CDR3 is 14 amino acids long. The CDR3 DNA reads as TGCGCCAGCAGCCACCAATTCGGGAGCACTGAAGCTTTCTTT. Translation: CASSHQFGSTEAFF.

The chain couples TRBV4-1 to TRBJ2-1; 14 nucleotides align to TRBD2. J was trimmed by 4 bases and V by 0 bases; bases with no gene match: 8. The CDR3 consists of 19 residues. Germline V CDR1 and CDR2: MGHRA, YSYEKL. As DNA, the CDR3 is TGCGCCAGCAGCCAAGATTCGACTAGCGGGAGGGCCTGGTACAATGAGCAGTTCTTC. As protein: CASSQDSTSGRAWYNEQFF.

This clone was seen a few times. The V and J genes are TRBV9 and TRBJ1-3; D call uncertain. V shed 4 bases and J shed 2 bases, with 13 bases lying between them. This CDR3 contains 15 residues. Germline-derived CDR1 and CDR2 are SGDLS and YYNGEE. CDR3 sequence reads: CASSPRRTAGNTIYF. CDR3 nucleotide sequence: TGTGCCAGCAGCCCCCGCCGGACTGCTGGAAACACCATATATTTT.